Each of the 28 T cell receptor beta chains below was sequenced from the same sample in a study of shared clonotypes between healthy human individuals. Sequencing was performed with immunoSEQ multiplex PCR; in TCRdb, only in-frame clones are kept and a portion is missing. This sample has around 1.4 million clones, with less than 99% found just once. The sequenced material came from naive CD4+ T cells sorted from blood. The sample's subset: CD45RA+ positively selected. The source of these receptors is a man aged 25 to 45 in good health.

V gene TRBV6-5 combines with J gene TRBJ2-7; weak D call: TRBD1 (5 bases). This CDR3 region has 15 residues. The V end lost 2 bases, the J end lost 3 bases, and 14 bases lay between the germline ends. Per the germline V gene, CDR1 is MNHEY and CDR2 is SVGAGI. The CDR3 loop reads CASSYETAQCYEQYF. In DNA form, the CDR3 reads TGTGCCAGCAGTTACGAGACAGCGCAATGCTACGAGCAGTACTTC.

Only one count was recorded for this clone. The chain has TRBV6-5 and TRBJ2-7, with D uncertain. The ends were cut back, 3 bases at V and 6 bases at J, with 18 bases in the middle. CDR3 length equals 15 residues. Per germline, CDR1 MNHEY and CDR2 SVGAGI. Here the CDR3 reads CASSYRQRDLAEQYF. CDR3 DNA: TGTGCCAGCAGTTATCGGCAGAGAGACTTGGCCGAGCAGTACTTC.

In DNA, the CDR3 is TGTGCCAGCAGTTTGATTAGCAATCAGCCCCAGCATTTT. The encoded protein is CASSLISNQPQHF. The V gene is TRBV6-5, the J gene TRBJ1-5; D is unclear. Germline lookup yields CDR1 MNHEY and CDR2 SVGAGI. This CDR3 contains 13 residues. The V end was cut by 4 bases, the J end by 0 bases, with 4 bases between.

CDR3 sequence (DNA): TGTGCCAGCAGCCCTACGGAATATACGCAGTATTTT. It specifies CASSPTEYTQYF. V gene TRBV5-5 combines with J gene TRBJ2-3; no clear D gene. The CDR3 covers 12 residues. The germline gives CDR1 SGHKS, CDR2 YYEKEE (reference sequence). Trimming left V 4 bases short and J 7 bases short, with 10 bases between. The complete variable domain, with remaining parts taken from reference TRBV5-5 and TRBJ2-3, reads DAGVTQSPTHLIKTRGQQVTLRCSPISGHKSVSWYQQVLGQGPQFIFQYYEKEERGRGNFPDRFSARQFPNYSSELNVNALLLGDSALYLCASSPTEYTQYFGPGTRLTVL.

The chain has TRBV5-1 and TRBJ2-2; no definite D call. CDR3 length: 17 amino acids. Trimming cost V 1 base and J 6 bases, with 19 bases left between them. The germline V gene has CDR1 SGHRS and CDR2 YFSETQ. CDR3 sequence: CASSLTSQVLDPGELFF. The CDR3 bases are TGCGCCAGCAGCTTGACAAGTCAGGTCTTAGATCCCGGGGAGCTGTTTTTT.

The V and J genes are TRBV28 and TRBJ1-2; D is unclear. The CDR3 is 12 residues long. Germline CDR1 MDHEN, CDR2 SYDVKM. Between the trimmed V and J ends, which lost 5 bases and 2 bases, there was a span of 6 bases. The CDR3, as DNA: TGTGCCAGCAGTGTCGTCAACTATGGCTACACCTTC. Translated, it gives CASSVVNYGYTF.

V usage is TRBV21-1 and J usage is TRBJ2-4. TRBV21-1 is marked as a pseudogene. This CDR3 region has 18 residues. The DNA of the CDR3 is TGTGCCAGCAGCAAAGGGGTCAACGGCTTACTAGCCAAAAACATTCAGTACTTC. Encoded protein: CASSKGVNGLLAKNIQYF.

This chain joins TRBV5-1 and TRBJ2-4; D perhaps matches TRBD1 (6 bases). Deletions cut 0 bases from V and 8 bases from J, with 9 bases between. CDR1 and CDR2 from the germline V gene are SGHRS and YFSETQ. This CDR3 has 13 residues. Here the CDR3 DNA reads TGCGCCAGCAGCTTGGAGGGACAAGACATTCAGTACTTC. Translation gives CASSLEGQDIQYF.

The chain uses TRBV7-2 and TRBJ2-2; unclear D gene. Trimming left V 1 base short and J 0 bases short, with 9 bases between. This CDR3 region has 16 residues. In germline, CDR1 is SGHTA, CDR2 FQGNSA. CDR3 amino acids: CASSLVSAPNTGELFF. As DNA, the CDR3 is TGTGCCAGCAGCTTAGTCTCAGCTCCGAACACCGGGGAGCTGTTTTTT.

The chain carries TRBV29-1 and TRBJ2-1, with D possibly TRBD2 on 6 matching bases. CDR3 length: 15 amino acids. Trimming cost V 0 bases and J 4 bases, with 13 bases left between them. The V gene's germline CDR1 is SQVTM and CDR2 ANQGSEA. CDR3 sequence (DNA): TGCAGCGTTGAAGAATCCGGGAGTTCTTACAATGAGCAGTTCTTC. It encodes CSVEESGSSYNEQFF.

As regards this clone: At the DNA level, this CDR3 is encoded by other sequences in the same sample as well. The rearrangement joins TRBV30 to TRBJ2-1; unclear D gene. The CDR3 has 12 amino acids. In germline, CDR1 is GTSNPN, CDR2 SVGIG (reference sequence). Trimming took off 0 bases at V and 3 bases at J, with 3 bases between the two ends. CDR3 residues: CAWSVSYNEQFF. The DNA for the CDR3 is TGTGCCTGGAGTGTAAGCTACAATGAGCAGTTCTTC.

Note on this clone: Other DNA sequences from this sample encode an identical CDR3 as well. J is TRBJ1-1 and V is TRBV29-1; D is unclear. Germline loops: CDR1 SQVTM, CDR2 ANQGSEA. Trimming took off 2 bases at V and 0 bases at J, with 7 bases between the two ends. CDR3 length: 13 residues. The CDR3 is CSVEHRLNTEAFF. The CDR3 region has the DNA TGCAGCGTTGAACACAGACTGAACACTGAAGCTTTCTTT.

This chain joins TRBV10-3 and TRBJ2-1, with 12 nucleotides matching TRBD2. V was clipped by 8 bases and J by 4 bases; unmatched bases: 3. Germline V gene data show CDR1 as ENHRY and CDR2 as SYGVKD. The CDR3 spans 14 residues. CDR3 sequence reads: CAILAGGPYNEQFF. The CDR3 nucleotides are TGTGCCATCCTAGCGGGAGGGCCTTACAATGAGCAGTTCTTC.

The V gene is TRBV5-1, the J gene TRBJ2-7; D call uncertain. The CDR3 sequence is 12 residues long. V lost 3 bases, J lost 2 bases, and 6 bases lay in between. Germline loops: CDR1 SGHRS, CDR2 YFSETQ. DNA for the CDR3: TGCGCCAGCAGCTGGAATACCTACGAGCAGTACTTC. Translated, it gives CASSWNTYEQYF.

The rearrangement links TRBV27 to TRBJ1-5; tentative D call: TRBD1 (5 bases). CDR3 size: 15 residues. Per germline, CDR1 MNHEY and CDR2 SMNVEV (reference sequence). Trimming pared 2 bases from V and 7 bases from J, leaving 15 bases between. CDR3 in DNA: TGTGCCAGCAGTTTAGTAGGGGCGCGGGGGCAGCCCCAGCATTTT. Residues: CASSLVGARGQPQHF.

This rearrangement joins TRBV2 to TRBJ2-3; D not certain. V gave up 5 bases and J gave up 4 bases, with 10 bases separating them. Germline CDR1 SNHLY, CDR2 FYNNEI. This CDR3 comprises 13 residues. The CDR3: CASSQLVPDTQYF. As DNA, the CDR3 is TGTGCCAGCAGTCAGTTGGTTCCAGATACGCAGTATTTT. Full variable domain (rest looked up from reference TRBV2 and TRBJ2-3): EPEVTQTPSHQVTQMGQEVILRCVPISNHLYFYWYRQILGQKVEFLVSFYNNEISEKSEIFDDQFSVERPDGSNFTLKIRSTKLEDSAMYFCASSQLVPDTQYFGPGTRLTVL.

The rearrangement joins TRBV29-1 to TRBJ2-5, with TRBD1 as a possible D gene (6 bases). The CDR3 is 14 amino acids. The germline V and J ends were trimmed by 0 bases and 5 bases, with 13 bases remaining between them. Germline CDR1 reads SQVTM; CDR2 reads ANQGSEA. DNA for the CDR3: TGCAGCGTTGAAGATTGGCAGAGGGGGGAGACCCAGTACTTC. It is translated as CSVEDWQRGETQYF. Based on the CDR3 plus reference TRBV29-1 and TRBJ2-5, the full variable domain is SAVISQKPSRDICQRGTSLTIQCQVDSQVTMMFWYRQQPGQSLTLIATANQGSEATYESGFVIDKFPISRPNLTFSTLTVSNMSPEDSSIYLCSVEDWQRGETQYFGPGTRLLVL.

The chain joins TRBV11-3 to TRBJ1-1; TRBD1 might be the D (5 bases). V was cut by 3 bases and J by 8 bases, with 10 bases left in between. Germline V gives CDR1 SGHNT, CDR2 YENEEA. The CDR3 has 12 residues. CDR3 in amino acids: CASSFPAGEAFF. The CDR3 DNA sequence: TGTGCCAGCAGCTTCCCGGCAGGGGAAGCTTTCTTT.

The V and J genes are TRBV2 and TRBJ1-5; 8 bases map to TRBD1. The V and J ends lost 6 bases and 7 bases, in that order; junction bases with no gene match: 8. This CDR3 comprises 14 residues. Germline lookup yields CDR1 SNHLY and CDR2 FYNNEI. The CDR3 protein is CASRSTGGGQPQHF. The CDR3 nucleotides read TGTGCCAGCAGATCAACAGGGGGTGGGCAGCCCCAGCATTTT.

The gene calls are TRBV29-1 and TRBJ2-5; 10 bases are a match to TRBD2. V trimming: 6 bases; J trimming: 5 bases; junction bases outside the gene matches: 9. The CDR3 is 14 residues long. In germline, CDR1 is SQVTM, CDR2 ANQGSEA. The CDR3 DNA is TGCAGCGTCAGCCTAGCGGGAGCTCGGGAGACCCAGTACTTC. It translates to CSVSLAGARETQYF.

CDR3 bases: TGTGCCAGCAGTAGGGGCGTCAGGCGGGGTCATCAGCCCCAGCATTTT. Protein product: CASSRGVRRGHQPQHF. The chain uses TRBV2 and TRBJ1-5; tentative D call: TRBD1 (5 bases). CDR3 length: 16 amino acids. V dropped 5 bases and J dropped 5 bases, with 19 bases sitting between them. The germline CDR1 and CDR2 sequences are SNHLY and FYNNEI.

CDR3 residues: CASSSNPSGILIEQFF. The CDR3, as DNA: TGTGCCAGCAGCTCCAATCCTAGTGGGATTTTGATTGAGCAGTTCTTC. The rearrangement links TRBV14 to TRBJ2-1; D gene ambiguous. CDR3 length: 16 residues. V was trimmed by 5 bases and J by 9 bases, leaving 23 bases between them. CDR1 is SGHDN, CDR2 FVKESK, per germline.

The chain is built from TRBV5-4 and TRBJ1-1; D possibly corresponds to TRBD1 (6 bases). This CDR3 is 17 amino acids long. The germline V gene encodes CDR1 SGHNT and CDR2 YYREEE (reference sequence). The V gene lost 4 bases and the J gene lost 1 base, with 20 bases spanning the gap. The CDR3 DNA follows: TGTGCCAGCAGCCTCAACCCCGGGGGCCTCTGGAACACTGAAGCTTTCTTT. Its translation: CASSLNPGGLWNTEAFF.

The rearrangement uses TRBV11-2 and TRBJ1-2; TRBD1 is a possible D gene (6 bases). V lost 4 bases to trimming and J lost 2 bases, with 17 bases between them. Germline lookup yields CDR1 SGHAT and CDR2 FQNNGV. This CDR3 region has 16 residues. The CDR3 is CASSSRWGARNYGYTF. The CDR3 DNA reads as TGTGCCAGCAGCTCTCGTTGGGGGGCGCGGAACTATGGCTACACCTTC.

This chain joins TRBV13 and TRBJ1-2; weak D call: TRBD1 (6 bases). The CDR3 runs to 13 residues. V gave up 5 bases and J gave up 5 bases, with 12 bases separating them. Germline V gene data show CDR1 as PRHDT and CDR2 as FYEKMQ (reference sequence). The CDR3 nucleotides read TGTGCCAGCAGCAGACAGGAATCTTATGGCTACACCTTC. Translating it yields CASSRQESYGYTF.

About this clone itself: Distinct nucleotide sequences in the sample also encode this CDR3. The rearrangement links TRBV6-5 to TRBJ1-1; D may be TRBD1 (5 bases). Germline assignment: CDR1 MNHEY and CDR2 SVGAGI. This CDR3 spans 14 amino acids. Trimming left V 5 bases short and J 1 base short, with 11 bases between. The CDR3 bases are TGTGCCAGCAGTCCCCCGGACACGAACACTGAAGCTTTCTTT. Translated, it gives CASSPPDTNTEAFF.

J is TRBJ1-4 and V is TRBV5-1; D might be TRBD1 (5 bases). Germline V gene sequence: CDR1 SGHRS, CDR2 YFSETQ. Between the trimmed V and J ends, which lost 2 bases and 5 bases, there was a span of 16 bases. This CDR3 spans 16 amino acids. The CDR3 is CASSLSPGRQNEKLFF. CDR3 DNA sequence: TGCGCCAGCAGCTTAAGCCCGGGACGGCAGAATGAAAAACTGTTTTTT.

This chain joins TRBV9 and TRBJ2-7; 10 bases are shared with TRBD1. CDR1 and CDR2 (germline): SGDLS, YYNGEE. CDR3 length: 14 amino acids. V lost 0 bases, J lost 5 bases, and 2 bases stayed unmatched. The CDR3 sequence is CASSVEGQGNEQYF. The DNA for the CDR3 is TGTGCCAGCAGCGTAGAGGGACAGGGGAACGAGCAGTACTTC.